A selection of T cell receptor beta chains follows, all from one sample in a study of control samples from healthy donors and cancer patients. The table came from immunoSEQ multiplex PCR; TCRdb's copy has only in-frame clones and leaves some out. The sample gives about 120,000 clones, approximately 92% of which show up once; 0.55% to 0.65% is in the top ten. Sequenced sample: PBMCs. The receptors here all came from an elderly man with head and neck cancer. Both conserved end residues are part of each CDR3. A D gene is named only where the DNA matches it firmly. Only some rows state a clone size, as once, few, many or a class for expanded clones.

V gene,D gene,J gene,clone size,CDR3 protein,CDR3 DNA
TRBV10-3,-,TRBJ2-7,once,CAISVRTASEQYF,TGTGCCATCAGCGTGAGAACTGCCTCCGAGCAGTACTTC
TRBV18,-,TRBJ2-3,-,CASSPTGETDTQYF,TGTGCCAGCTCACCCACTGGGGAAACAGATACGCAGTATTTT
TRBV4-1,-,TRBJ2-7,-,CASSQENTVGTYEQYF,TGCGCCAGCAGCCAAGAAAACACAGTGGGAACCTACGAGCAGTACTTC
TRBV6-5,TRBD1,TRBJ1-1,-,CASSSRQGEGTEAFF,TGTGCCAGCAGTTCCAGACAGGGTGAGGGCACTGAAGCTTTCTTT
TRBV6-5,TRBD1,TRBJ1-1,-,CASRLQGGAGAFF,TGTGCCAGCAGACTTCAAGGGGGCGCGGGAGCTTTCTTT
TRBV5-3,-,TRBJ1-1,many,CARSTGQNTEAFF,TGTGCCAGAAGCACCGGACAAAACACTGAAGCTTTCTTT
TRBV5-1,-,TRBJ1-1,-,CASSLAGDAIAAFF,TGCGCCAGCAGCTTGGCGGGGGACGCCATTGCAGCTTTCTTT
TRBV27,-,TRBJ2-1,-,CASRLGRYNEQFF,TGTGCCAGTAGATTGGGGAGGTACAATGAGCAGTTCTTC
TRBV2,TRBD2,TRBJ2-7,-,CASRPRLAGDHEQYF,TGTGCCAGCAGACCCAGACTAGCGGGAGACCACGAGCAGTACTTC
TRBV24-1,-,TRBJ2-3,-,CATSQADTQYF,TGTGCCACCAGTCAAGCAGATACGCAGTATTTT
TRBV6-1,-,TRBJ1-4,-,CASSEGTANEKLFF,TGTGCCAGCAGTGAAGGGACAGCTAATGAAAAACTGTTTTTT
TRBV19,-,TRBJ1-3,few,CASSRINTIYF,TGTGCCAGTAGCCGAATAAACACCATATATTTT
TRBV9,-,TRBJ2-3,-,CASSVSPPSTDTQYF,TGTGCCAGCAGCGTAAGCCCCCCTAGCACAGATACGCAGTATTTT
TRBV3-1/TRBV3-2,-,TRBJ1-4,few,CASSLSGWNEKLFF,TGTGCCAGCAGCCTATCTGGGTGGAATGAAAAACTGTTTTTT
TRBV3-1/TRBV3-2,-,TRBJ2-3,-,CASSLPGGRITDTQYF,TGTGCCAGCAGCCTCCCGGGGGGCAGAATCACAGATACGCAGTATTTT
TRBV5-1,-,TRBJ2-3,-,CASSPMGGGSTDTQYF,TGCGCCAGCAGCCCCATGGGTGGGGGTAGCACAGATACGCAGTATTTT
TRBV25-1,TRBD1,TRBJ1-6,once,CASSVQGYAGSPLHF,TGTGCCAGCAGTGTACAGGGGTACGCGGGTTCACCCCTCCACTTT
TRBV5-4,TRBD1,TRBJ1-1,once,CASSLRTGSAEAFF,TGTGCCAGCAGCTTACGGACAGGGAGCGCTGAAGCTTTCTTT
TRBV5-1,-,TRBJ1-1,-,CASSLGPGHGTEAFF,TGCGCCAGCAGCTTGGGTCCAGGGCATGGAACTGAAGCTTTCTTT
TRBV15,-,TRBJ1-5,-,CATSRLFQGAGSNQPQHF,TGTGCCACCAGCAGACTTTTTCAGGGCGCCGGGAGCAATCAGCCCCAGCATTTT
TRBV11-2,TRBD2,TRBJ2-5,once,CASSLVRTSGPRETQYF,TGTGCCAGCAGCTTAGTGAGGACTAGCGGCCCAAGAGAAACCCAGTACTTC
TRBV27,-,TRBJ2-2,-,CASSIANTGELFF,TGTGCCAGCAGTATCGCGAACACCGGGGAGCTGTTTTTT
TRBV6-5,TRBD1,TRBJ2-3,-,CASSSLGQGSFDTQYF,TGTGCCAGCAGTTCCCTGGGACAGGGAAGTTTCGATACGCAGTATTTT
TRBV9,-,TRBJ2-7,-,CASSETGTNSYEQYF,TGTGCCAGCAGCGAAACCGGGACCAACTCCTACGAGCAGTACTTC
TRBV7-9,-,TRBJ1-3,-,CASMLGHANTIYF,TGTGCCAGCATGTTGGGGCATGCAAACACCATATATTTT
TRBV14,TRBD1,TRBJ2-3,-,CASRPTGVTDTQYF,TGTGCCAGCAGGCCAACAGGGGTCACAGATACGCAGTATTTT
TRBV12-5,-,TRBJ2-4,-,CASGLVLYRADTPTIHIQYF,TGTGCTAGTGGTTTGGTACTCTACAGGGCGGACACACCGACGATTCACATTCAGTACTTC
TRBV5-1,TRBD2,TRBJ2-7,-,CASSTGLAGATSYEQYF,TGCGCCAGCAGCACGGGACTAGCGGGGGCCACCTCCTACGAGCAGTACTTC
TRBV18,-,TRBJ1-2,-,CASSPQTGQLNYGYTF,TGTGCCAGCTCACCACAGACAGGACAGCTTAACTATGGCTACACCTTC
TRBV18,-,TRBJ1-4,once,CASSTLAGNEKLFF,TGTGCCAGCTCAACCCTGGCGGGGAATGAAAAACTGTTTTTT
TRBV6-1,-,TRBJ2-5,-,CASSDGGGFLETQYF,TGTGCCAGCAGTGACGGAGGGGGGTTTTTAGAGACCCAGTACTTC
TRBV4-3,-,TRBJ1-2,-,CASSPRTSLYGYTF,TGCGCCAGCAGCCCCCGGACATCACTTTATGGCTACACCTTC
TRBV2,TRBD2,TRBJ2-3,-,CASSLSGGNTDTQYF,TGTGCCAGCAGCCTTAGCGGGGGGAACACAGATACGCAGTATTTT
TRBV5-1,-,TRBJ1-3,-,CASSLGPRSGNTIYF,TGCGCCAGCAGCCTCGGGCCTCGCTCTGGAAACACCATATATTTT
TRBV30,-,TRBJ1-2,-,CAWTEGVGGYTF,TGTGCCTGGACCGAAGGGGTGGGAGGCTACACCTTC
TRBV9,TRBD1,TRBJ2-5,-,CASSGRQGETQYF,TGTGCCAGCAGCGGAAGACAGGGGGAGACCCAGTACTTC
TRBV3-1/TRBV3-2,-,TRBJ2-7,-,CASSHSPTVTKQYF,TGTGCCAGCAGCCATTCTCCTACAGTTACGAAGCAGTACTTC
TRBV3-1/TRBV3-2,TRBD2,TRBJ2-1,-,CASRPTSGSVSSYNEQFF,TGTGCCAGCAGACCTACTAGCGGGAGTGTGAGCTCCTACAATGAGCAGTTCTTC
TRBV5-8,-,TRBJ1-1,-,CASSLAEGGVQAEAFF,TGTGCCAGCAGCTTGGCCGAGGGAGGGGTCCAAGCTGAAGCTTTCTTT
TRBV5-1,-,TRBJ2-1,-,CASSRPDAEQFF,TGCGCCAGCAGCCGGCCGGACGCTGAGCAGTTCTTC
TRBV4-2,-,TRBJ1-1,-,CASSRGWGTEAFF,TGTGCCAGCAGCCGGGGCTGGGGCACTGAAGCTTTCTTT
TRBV7-9,-,TRBJ2-4,-,CATSMDKNIQYF,TGTGCCACGTCTATGGACAAAAACATTCAGTACTTC
TRBV9,TRBD2,TRBJ2-7,-,CASSIRLANYEQYF,TGTGCCAGCAGCATCAGACTAGCTAACTACGAGCAGTACTTC
TRBV25-1,-,TRBJ2-7,-,CASSPQVMAYEQYF,TGTGCCAGCAGTCCGCAGGTCATGGCCTACGAGCAGTACTTC
TRBV10-3,TRBD2,TRBJ2-1,once,CAISTGTSYNEQFF,TGTGCCATCAGTACCGGGACTAGCTACAATGAGCAGTTCTTC
TRBV30,TRBD1,TRBJ1-2,few,CAWGNRGWGNYGYTF,TGTGCCTGGGGGAACAGGGGGTGGGGGAACTATGGCTACACCTTC
TRBV10-3,-,TRBJ2-5,-,CAISVGRAQETQYF,TGTGCCATCAGTGTGGGCAGGGCCCAAGAGACCCAGTACTTC
TRBV7-9,-,TRBJ1-6,few,CASSLEGPLHF,TGTGCCAGCAGCTTAGAAGGACCCCTCCACTTT
TRBV6-5,-,TRBJ1-1,-,CASSLGRGTEAFF,TGTGCCAGCAGCCTAGGGCGTGGCACTGAAGCTTTCTTT
TRBV27,TRBD1,TRBJ1-2,-,CASRPVFPGQGEGGYTF,TGTGCCAGCAGACCCGTTTTCCCCGGACAGGGGGAAGGGGGCTACACCTTC
TRBV25-1,-,TRBJ2-1,-,CASALRGSSYNEQFF,TGTGCCAGCGCACTTCGGGGGAGCTCCTACAATGAGCAGTTCTTC
TRBV19,TRBD1,TRBJ1-1,-,CASSNRGPEAFF,TGTGCCAGTAGTAACAGGGGACCCGAAGCTTTCTTT
TRBV2,-,TRBJ1-4,-,CASSDRGRFEKLFF,TGTGCCAGCAGTGACCGGGGGAGGTTCGAAAAACTGTTTTTT
TRBV6-5,-,TRBJ1-2,once,CASSYRRQGEGYTF,TGTGCCAGCAGTTACCGACGACAAGGGGAAGGCTACACCTTC
TRBV3-1/TRBV3-2,TRBD1,TRBJ1-2,-,CASSQLGQGAGYGYTF,TGTGCCAGCAGCCAATTGGGACAGGGGGCGGGCTATGGCTACACCTTC
TRBV5-1,-,TRBJ2-5,-,CASIEQGGPQYF,TGCGCCAGCATTGAACAGGGTGGGCCCCAGTACTTC
TRBV7-8,TRBD1,TRBJ2-1,-,CASSGDRVGSQFF,TGTGCCAGCAGCGGGGACAGGGTGGGGTCCCAGTTCTTC
TRBV18,-,TRBJ1-5,-,CASSPPSEGGQPQHF,TGTGCCAGCTCACCACCAAGTGAGGGGGGTCAGCCCCAGCATTTT
TRBV7-9,TRBD1,TRBJ1-4,-,CASSLSPGGQGSTNEKLFF,TGTGCCAGCAGCTTAAGTCCGGGGGGACAGGGTTCAACTAATGAAAAACTGTTTTTT